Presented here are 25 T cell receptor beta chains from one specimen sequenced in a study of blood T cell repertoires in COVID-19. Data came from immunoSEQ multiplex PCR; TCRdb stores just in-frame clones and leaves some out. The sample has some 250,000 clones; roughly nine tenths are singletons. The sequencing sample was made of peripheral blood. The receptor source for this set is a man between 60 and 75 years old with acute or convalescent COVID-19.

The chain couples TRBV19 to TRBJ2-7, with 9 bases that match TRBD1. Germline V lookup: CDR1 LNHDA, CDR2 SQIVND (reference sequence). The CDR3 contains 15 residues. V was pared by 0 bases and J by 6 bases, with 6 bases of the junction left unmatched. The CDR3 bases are TGTGCCAGTAGTATAGATAGGACAGGGGTCGGCGAGCAGTACTTC. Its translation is CASSIDRTGVGEQYF. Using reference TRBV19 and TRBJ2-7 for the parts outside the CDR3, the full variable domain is DGGITQSPKYLFRKEGQNVTLSCEQNLNHDAMYWYRQDPGQGLRLIYYSQIVNDFQKGDIAEGYSVSREKKESFPLTVTSAQKNPTAFYLCASSIDRTGVGEQYFGPGTRLTVT.

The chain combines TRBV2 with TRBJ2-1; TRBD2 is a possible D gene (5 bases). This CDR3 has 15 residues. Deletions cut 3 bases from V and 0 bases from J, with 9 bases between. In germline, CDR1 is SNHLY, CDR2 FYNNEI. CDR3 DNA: TGTGCCAGCAGTGACCGGGGAAGCTCCTACAATGAGCAGTTCTTC. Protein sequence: CASSDRGSSYNEQFF.

The CDR3 is CAWSAGLAPTGELFF. DNA of the CDR3: TGTGCCTGGAGCGCAGGACTAGCGCCCACCGGGGAGCTGTTTTTT. This rearrangement joins TRBV30 to TRBJ2-2, with TRBD2 matching 9 bases. Germline CDR1 and CDR2: GTSNPN and SVGIG (reference sequence). The V gene end was trimmed by 3 bases and the J gene end by 4 bases; junction bases not matched to a gene: 6. The CDR3 has 15 amino acids.

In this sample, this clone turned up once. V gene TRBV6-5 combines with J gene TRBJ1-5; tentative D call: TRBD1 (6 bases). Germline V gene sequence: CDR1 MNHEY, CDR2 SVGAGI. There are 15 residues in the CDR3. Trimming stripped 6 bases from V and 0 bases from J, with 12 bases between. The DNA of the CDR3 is TGTGCCAGCAGCAGGGGTATCTATAGCAATCAGCCCCAGCATTTT. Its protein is CASSRGIYSNQPQHF.

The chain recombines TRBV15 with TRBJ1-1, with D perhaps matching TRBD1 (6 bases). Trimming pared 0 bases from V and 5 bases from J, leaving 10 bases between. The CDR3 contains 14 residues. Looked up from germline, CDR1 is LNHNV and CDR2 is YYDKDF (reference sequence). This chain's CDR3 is CATSREGGVTEAFF. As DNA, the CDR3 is TGTGCCACCAGCAGAGAAGGGGGAGTGACTGAAGCTTTCTTT.

The CDR3 DNA sequence: TGTGCCAGCAGCTTCGACGAGGGCCGCACTGAAGCTTTCTTT. It translates to CASSFDEGRTEAFF. V usage is TRBV13 and J usage is TRBJ1-1; D is unresolved. CDR1 is PRHDT, CDR2 FYEKMQ, per germline (reference sequence). Trimming stripped 3 bases from V and 4 bases from J, with 12 bases between. This CDR3 spans 14 amino acids.

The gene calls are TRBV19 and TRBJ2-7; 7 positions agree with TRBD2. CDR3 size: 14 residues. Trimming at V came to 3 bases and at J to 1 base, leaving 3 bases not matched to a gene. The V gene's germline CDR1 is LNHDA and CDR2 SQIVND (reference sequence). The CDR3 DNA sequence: TGTGCCAGTAGTATGCGGCGGGAGTCCTACGAGCAGTACTTC. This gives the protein CASSMRRESYEQYF.

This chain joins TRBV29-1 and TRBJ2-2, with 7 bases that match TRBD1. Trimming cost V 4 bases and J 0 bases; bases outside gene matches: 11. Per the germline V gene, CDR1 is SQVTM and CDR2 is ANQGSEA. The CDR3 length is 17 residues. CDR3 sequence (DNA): TGCAGCGTTGGCCCCCCGACAGGGAAAGCGAACACCGGGGAGCTGTTTTTT. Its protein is CSVGPPTGKANTGELFF.

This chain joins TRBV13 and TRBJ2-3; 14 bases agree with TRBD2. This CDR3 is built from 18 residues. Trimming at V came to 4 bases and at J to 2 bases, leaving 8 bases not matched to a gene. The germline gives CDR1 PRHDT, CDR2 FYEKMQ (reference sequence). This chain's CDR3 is CASSSGTSGRRFTDTQYF. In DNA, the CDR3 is TGTGCCAGCAGCTCCGGGACTAGCGGGAGAAGGTTCACAGATACGCAGTATTTT.

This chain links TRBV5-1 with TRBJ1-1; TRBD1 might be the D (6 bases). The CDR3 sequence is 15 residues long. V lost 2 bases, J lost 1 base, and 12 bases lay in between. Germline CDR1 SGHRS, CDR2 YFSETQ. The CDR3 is CASSFPDRPNTEAFF. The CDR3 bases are TGCGCCAGCAGCTTTCCTGACAGGCCGAACACTGAAGCTTTCTTT.

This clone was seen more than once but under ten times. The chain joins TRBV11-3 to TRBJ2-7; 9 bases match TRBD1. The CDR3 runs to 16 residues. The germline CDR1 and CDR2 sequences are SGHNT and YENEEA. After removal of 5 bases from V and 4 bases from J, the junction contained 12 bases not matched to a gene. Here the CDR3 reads CASSQGQQGARYEQYF. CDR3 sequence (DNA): TGTGCCAGCAGCCAGGGGCAACAGGGGGCGAGATACGAGCAGTACTTC.

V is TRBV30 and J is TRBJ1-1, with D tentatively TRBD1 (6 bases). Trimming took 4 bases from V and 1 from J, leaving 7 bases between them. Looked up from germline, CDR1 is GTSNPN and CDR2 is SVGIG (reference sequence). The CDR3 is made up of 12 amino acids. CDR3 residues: CAWTTGNTEAFF. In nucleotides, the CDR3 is TGTGCCTGGACGACAGGGAACACTGAAGCTTTCTTT.

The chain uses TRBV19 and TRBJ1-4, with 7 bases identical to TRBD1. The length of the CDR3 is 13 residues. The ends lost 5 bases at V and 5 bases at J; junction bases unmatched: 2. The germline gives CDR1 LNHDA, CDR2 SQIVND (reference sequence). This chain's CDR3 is CASSQDRNEKLFF. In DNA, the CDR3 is TGTGCCAGTAGTCAGGACAGGAATGAAAAACTGTTTTTT.

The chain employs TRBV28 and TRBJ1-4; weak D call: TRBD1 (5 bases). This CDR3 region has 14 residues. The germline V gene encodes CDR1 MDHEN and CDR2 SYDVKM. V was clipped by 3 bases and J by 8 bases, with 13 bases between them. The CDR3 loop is CASSFPQGREKLFF. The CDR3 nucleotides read TGTGCCAGCAGTTTCCCTCAGGGAAGGGAAAAACTGTTTTTT.

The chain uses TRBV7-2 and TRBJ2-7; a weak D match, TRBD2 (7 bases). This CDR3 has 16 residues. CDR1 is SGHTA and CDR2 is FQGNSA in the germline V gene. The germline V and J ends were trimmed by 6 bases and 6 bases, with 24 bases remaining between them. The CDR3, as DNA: TGTGCCAGCAGTCCCCGGGCCTTCCCCCGGGGGGCCGAGCAGTACTTC. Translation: CASSPRAFPRGAEQYF.

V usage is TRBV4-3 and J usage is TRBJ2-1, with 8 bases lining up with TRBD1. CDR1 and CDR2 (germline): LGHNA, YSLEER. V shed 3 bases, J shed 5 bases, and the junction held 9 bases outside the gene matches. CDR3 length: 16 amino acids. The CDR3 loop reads CASSQLGQGVDNEQFF. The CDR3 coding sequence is TGCGCCAGCAGCCAGCTTGGACAGGGAGTCGACAATGAGCAGTTCTTC.

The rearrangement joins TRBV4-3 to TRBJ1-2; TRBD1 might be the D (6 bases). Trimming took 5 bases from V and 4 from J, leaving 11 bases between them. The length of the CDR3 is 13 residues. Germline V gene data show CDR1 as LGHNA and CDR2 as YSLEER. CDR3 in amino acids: CASSRGGVYGYTF. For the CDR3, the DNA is TGCGCCAGCAGCAGGGGGGGAGTCTATGGCTACACCTTC.

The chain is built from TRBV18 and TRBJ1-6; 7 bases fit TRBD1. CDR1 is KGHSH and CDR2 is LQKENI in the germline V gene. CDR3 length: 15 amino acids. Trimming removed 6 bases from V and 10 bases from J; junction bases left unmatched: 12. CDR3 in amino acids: CASSPTTGKQSPLHF. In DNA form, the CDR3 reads TGTGCCAGCTCCCCCACGACAGGGAAGCAATCACCCCTCCACTTT.

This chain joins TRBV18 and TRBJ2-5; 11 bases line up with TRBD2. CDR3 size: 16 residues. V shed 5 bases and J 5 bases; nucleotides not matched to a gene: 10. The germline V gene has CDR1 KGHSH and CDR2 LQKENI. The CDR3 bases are TGTGCCAGCTCAACGAATAGCGGGAGGGCCGGGGAGACCCAGTACTTC. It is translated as CASSTNSGRAGETQYF.

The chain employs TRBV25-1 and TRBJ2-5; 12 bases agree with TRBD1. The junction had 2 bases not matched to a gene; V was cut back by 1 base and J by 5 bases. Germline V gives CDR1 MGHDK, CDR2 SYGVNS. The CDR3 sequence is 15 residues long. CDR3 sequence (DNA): TGTGCCAGCAGTGAATGGGGACAGGGGGCTGAGACCCAGTACTTC. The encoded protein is CASSEWGQGAETQYF. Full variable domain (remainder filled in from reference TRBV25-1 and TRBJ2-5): EADIYQTPRYLVIGTGKKITLECSQTMGHDKMYWYQQDPGMELHLIHYSYGVNSTEKGDLSSESTVSRIRTEHFPLTLESARPSHTSQYLCASSEWGQGAETQYFGPGTRLLVL.

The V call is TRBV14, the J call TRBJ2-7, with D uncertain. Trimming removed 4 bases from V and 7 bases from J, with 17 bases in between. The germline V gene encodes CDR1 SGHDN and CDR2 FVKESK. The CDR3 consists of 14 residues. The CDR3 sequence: CASSLPTPPREQYF. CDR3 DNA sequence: TGTGCCAGCAGCCTACCCACTCCTCCGAGAGAGCAGTACTTC.

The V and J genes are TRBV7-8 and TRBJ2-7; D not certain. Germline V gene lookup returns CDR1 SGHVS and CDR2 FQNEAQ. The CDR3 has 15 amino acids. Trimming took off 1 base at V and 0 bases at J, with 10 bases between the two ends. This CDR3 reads CASSLGHSSSYEQYF. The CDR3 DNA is TGTGCCAGCAGCTTAGGACATTCGAGCTCCTACGAGCAGTACTTC.

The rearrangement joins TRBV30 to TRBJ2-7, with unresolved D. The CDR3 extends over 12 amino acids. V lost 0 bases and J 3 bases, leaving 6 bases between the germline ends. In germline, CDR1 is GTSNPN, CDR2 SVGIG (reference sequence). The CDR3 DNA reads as TGTGCCTGGAGTGTCGGTGGCTACGAGCAGTACTTC. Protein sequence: CAWSVGGYEQYF.

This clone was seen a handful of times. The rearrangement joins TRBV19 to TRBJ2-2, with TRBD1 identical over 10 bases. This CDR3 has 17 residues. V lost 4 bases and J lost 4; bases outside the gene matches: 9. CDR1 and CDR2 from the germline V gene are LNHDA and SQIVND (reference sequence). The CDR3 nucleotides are TGTGCCAGTAGTACCATTCCGGGACAGGGGTCCACCGGGGAGCTGTTTTTT. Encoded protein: CASSTIPGQGSTGELFF.

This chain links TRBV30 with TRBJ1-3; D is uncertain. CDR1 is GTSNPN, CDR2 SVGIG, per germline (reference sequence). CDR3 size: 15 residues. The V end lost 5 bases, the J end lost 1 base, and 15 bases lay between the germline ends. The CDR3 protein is CAWGENEVSGNTIYF. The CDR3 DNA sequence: TGTGCCTGGGGGGAAAATGAGGTTTCTGGAAACACCATATATTTT.